These T cell receptor beta chains were read from a single sample in a study of blood T cells in healthy people across ages. TCRdb re-called the 5' RACE reads with MiXCR, one entry per CDR3 protein. The sample records around 1,500,000 distinct CDR3 sequences, 42% being singletons. Sequenced: blood. Receptors were obtained from a woman aged 18-30 years in good health. Both conserved end residues are part of each CDR3. Fields, in order: CDR3 DNA, CDR3 protein, V gene, CDR3 length, J gene, clone size, D gene. D genes are given only for firm matches. The size field is filled for only some rows; it gives once, few, many or a size class.

CDR3nt: TGTGCCAGCAGTAAGACAGGGGGCCATGATACGCAGTATTTT
CDR3aa: CASSKTGGHDTQYF
v_gene: TRBV2
len: 14
j_gene: TRBJ2-3
abundance: .
d_gene: TRBD1

CDR3nt: TGTGCCAGCGAATCGAGCTCCTACGAAAATGAGCAGTTCTTC
CDR3aa: CASESSSYENEQFF
v_gene: TRBV2
len: 14
j_gene: TRBJ2-1
abundance: .
d_gene: .

CDR3nt: TGTGCCACCCAGGTGACAGGGGCCGGAGAGCAGTACTTC
CDR3aa: CATQVTGAGEQYF
v_gene: TRBV24-1
len: 13
j_gene: TRBJ2-4
abundance: few
d_gene: TRBD1

CDR3nt: TGTGCCGCCAGCAGAGGGGACAGGGAGACAGATACGCAGTATTTT
CDR3aa: CAASRGDRETDTQYF
v_gene: TRBV15
len: 15
j_gene: TRBJ2-3
abundance: .
d_gene: TRBD1

CDR3nt: TGTGCCAGCAGGATCGGGATCTTCGAGGGCTACACCTTC
CDR3aa: CASRIGIFEGYTF
v_gene: TRBV7-9
len: 13
j_gene: TRBJ1-2
abundance: .
d_gene: .

CDR3nt: TGTGCCAGCAGCCAAGGGGAGCGGGGCCACACCGGGGAGCTGTTTTTT
CDR3aa: CASSQGERGHTGELFF
v_gene: TRBV14
len: 16
j_gene: TRBJ2-2
abundance: .
d_gene: TRBD2

CDR3nt: TGCAGTGCTATGTCTAGACGAGACAATGAGCAGTTCTTC
CDR3aa: CSAMSRRDNEQFF
v_gene: TRBV20-1
len: 13
j_gene: TRBJ2-1
abundance: .
d_gene: .

CDR3nt: TGTGCCAGCAGCATTTCGAACACAGATACGCAGTATTTT
CDR3aa: CASSISNTDTQYF
v_gene: TRBV7-2
len: 13
j_gene: TRBJ2-3
abundance: .
d_gene: .

CDR3nt: TGTGCCACCAGACTGACAGGGGACGGTGAGCAGTTCTTC
CDR3aa: CATRLTGDGEQFF
v_gene: TRBV24-1
len: 13
j_gene: TRBJ2-1
abundance: once
d_gene: TRBD1

CDR3nt: TGTGCCATCAGCGAGCGACGAGCGGGAGAAGGCACAGATACGCAGTATTTT
CDR3aa: CAISERRAGEGTDTQYF
v_gene: TRBV10-3
len: 17
j_gene: TRBJ2-3
abundance: .
d_gene: TRBD2

CDR3nt: TGCGTCGCAAGGGGCAGCTCCTACAATGGGCAGTTCTTC
CDR3aa: CVARGSSYNGQFF
v_gene: TRBV29-1
len: 13
j_gene: TRBJ2-1
abundance: .
d_gene: .

CDR3nt: TGTGCCACCCTTTGGAGGGGAACCACTGAAGCTTTCTTT
CDR3aa: CATLWRGTTEAFF
v_gene: TRBV6-2/TRBV6-3
len: 13
j_gene: TRBJ1-1
abundance: .
d_gene: .

CDR3nt: TGTGCCAGCAGCCAAGCAGGGGGCGGACCCTACGAGCAGTACTTC
CDR3aa: CASSQAGGGPYEQYF
v_gene: TRBV3-1
len: 15
j_gene: TRBJ2-7
abundance: few
d_gene: TRBD1

CDR3nt: TGTGCCAGCAGCTTAAACAGGGGTCCCTACGAGCAGTACTTC
CDR3aa: CASSLNRGPYEQYF
v_gene: TRBV7-9
len: 14
j_gene: TRBJ2-7
abundance: few
d_gene: TRBD1

CDR3nt: TGCGCCAGCAGCCAGACAGCAACGGGGGAAAAACTGTTTTTT
CDR3aa: CASSQTATGEKLFF
v_gene: TRBV10-1
len: 14
j_gene: TRBJ1-4
abundance: .
d_gene: .

CDR3nt: TGTGCCAGCAGCGTAGGCGGGGACTCCTACGAGCAGTACTTC
CDR3aa: CASSVGGDSYEQYF
v_gene: TRBV9
len: 14
j_gene: TRBJ2-7
abundance: many
d_gene: .

CDR3nt: TGTGCCAGCGGTTACAAGGGAACCGAGGCTTTCTTT
CDR3aa: CASGYKGTEAFF
v_gene: TRBV6-5
len: 12
j_gene: TRBJ1-1
abundance: .
d_gene: .

CDR3nt: TGTGCCTGTAGGATGGGGCTTTGGGACACCGGGGAGCTGTTTTTT
CDR3aa: CACRMGLWDTGELFF
v_gene: TRBV7-2
len: 15
j_gene: TRBJ2-2
abundance: few
d_gene: .

CDR3nt: TGTGCCAGCAGCCGCCCCCAAGGGACAGGGGCTGGGGAGTTCTTC
CDR3aa: CASSRPQGTGAGEFF
v_gene: TRBV27
len: 15
j_gene: TRBJ2-1
abundance: .
d_gene: TRBD1

CDR3nt: TGTGCCAGCAGTTACAGTCACAAAAGTCTCTCTGGCTACACCTTC
CDR3aa: CASSYSHKSLSGYTF
v_gene: TRBV6-2/TRBV6-3
len: 15
j_gene: TRBJ1-2
abundance: .
d_gene: .

CDR3nt: TGTGCCAGCAGCCTCATAGCGGCAGGGGGAAGCGGCTACACCTTC
CDR3aa: CASSLIAAGGSGYTF
v_gene: TRBV5-4
len: 15
j_gene: TRBJ1-2
abundance: once
d_gene: TRBD1

CDR3nt: TGTGCCAGCAGTTTAGAGCTAGCGGGAGTAAACGAGCAGTACTTC
CDR3aa: CASSLELAGVNEQYF
v_gene: TRBV12-3/TRBV12-4
len: 15
j_gene: TRBJ2-7
abundance: many
d_gene: TRBD2

CDR3nt: TGTGCCAGCAGCAATACAGGGGCGAGGGGAGAGACCCAGTACTTC
CDR3aa: CASSNTGARGETQYF
v_gene: TRBV7-7
len: 15
j_gene: TRBJ2-5
abundance: few
d_gene: TRBD1

CDR3nt: TGTGCCAGCAGCCAAGAGTATGCTCAGCCCCAGCATTTT
CDR3aa: CASSQEYAQPQHF
v_gene: TRBV4-2
len: 13
j_gene: TRBJ1-5
abundance: .
d_gene: .

CDR3nt: TGCAGTGCTAGGGCCTCTATAGCGGGCGCTCGCACAGATACGCAGTATTTT
CDR3aa: CSARASIAGARTDTQYF
v_gene: TRBV20-1
len: 17
j_gene: TRBJ2-3
abundance: few
d_gene: TRBD2

CDR3nt: TGTGCCAGCAGCGGCCCGGGACAGGGGGCGCAATTGGGCTATGGCTACACCTTC
CDR3aa: CASSGPGQGAQLGYGYTF
v_gene: TRBV7-9
len: 18
j_gene: TRBJ1-2
abundance: .
d_gene: TRBD1

CDR3nt: TGCAGCGCCCAGGTCGGGGTGCCCTTCTATGGCTACACCTTC
CDR3aa: CSAQVGVPFYGYTF
v_gene: TRBV29-1
len: 14
j_gene: TRBJ1-2
abundance: .
d_gene: .

CDR3nt: TGTGCCAGCAGCCAAGCCCGGGGGAGGAACTATGGCTACACCTTC
CDR3aa: CASSQARGRNYGYTF
v_gene: TRBV3-1
len: 15
j_gene: TRBJ1-2
abundance: .
d_gene: .

CDR3nt: TGTGCCAGCAGCTTAACGATCACCGGGGAGCTGTTTTTT
CDR3aa: CASSLTITGELFF
v_gene: TRBV7-3
len: 13
j_gene: TRBJ2-2
abundance: .
d_gene: .

CDR3nt: TGTGCCAGCAGCTTAGGGAGCGACACCTACAATGAGCAGTTCTTC
CDR3aa: CASSLGSDTYNEQFF
v_gene: TRBV13
len: 15
j_gene: TRBJ2-1
abundance: .
d_gene: .

CDR3nt: TGTGCCAGCAGTTTGCGACTCTCCTCCCACAATGAGCAGTTCTTC
CDR3aa: CASSLRLSSHNEQFF
v_gene: TRBV12-3/TRBV12-4
len: 15
j_gene: TRBJ2-1
abundance: .
d_gene: .

CDR3nt: TGCGCCAGCAGCCTCTCAGGCCCCGTTAGTTCCTACGAGCAGTACTTC
CDR3aa: CASSLSGPVSSYEQYF
v_gene: TRBV5-1
len: 16
j_gene: TRBJ2-7
abundance: .
d_gene: .

CDR3nt: TGTGCCAGCAGCTCCCGGACAGGCGGGGAGCAGTACTTC
CDR3aa: CASSSRTGGEQYF
v_gene: TRBV9
len: 13
j_gene: TRBJ2-7
abundance: .
d_gene: TRBD1

CDR3nt: TGCAGCGTTATACGAGCGGGGGTCGTCGAGCAGTACTTC
CDR3aa: CSVIRAGVVEQYF
v_gene: TRBV29-1
len: 13
j_gene: TRBJ2-7
abundance: .
d_gene: TRBD2

CDR3nt: TGTGCCAGCAGTTCCCTGGACTGGACAGATACGCAGTATTTT
CDR3aa: CASSSLDWTDTQYF
v_gene: TRBV6-6
len: 14
j_gene: TRBJ2-3
abundance: .
d_gene: .

CDR3nt: TGTGCCAGCAGCCAAGATGCCCGGGGCCTCTACGAGCAGTACTTC
CDR3aa: CASSQDARGLYEQYF
v_gene: TRBV4-2
len: 15
j_gene: TRBJ2-7
abundance: few
d_gene: .

CDR3nt: TGCAGTGCCCTCCGTGAAATAGCGAACACTGAAGCTTTCTTT
CDR3aa: CSALREIANTEAFF
v_gene: TRBV20-1
len: 14
j_gene: TRBJ1-1
abundance: .
d_gene: .

CDR3nt: TGTGCCACCAGCAGACCGGGCCTCACCTATGGCTACACCTTC
CDR3aa: CATSRPGLTYGYTF
v_gene: TRBV15
len: 14
j_gene: TRBJ1-2
abundance: few
d_gene: .

CDR3nt: TGCGCCAGCAGCCTCTATCGGGAGGTCGGGGAGCTGTTTTTT
CDR3aa: CASSLYREVGELFF
v_gene: TRBV4-1
len: 14
j_gene: TRBJ2-2
abundance: few
d_gene: TRBD2

CDR3nt: TGCAGTGCCGTCATCGGGCAGGGGCAGGGGAATGAGCAGTTCTTC
CDR3aa: CSAVIGQGQGNEQFF
v_gene: TRBV20-1
len: 15
j_gene: TRBJ2-1
abundance: once
d_gene: .

CDR3nt: TGCGCCAGCAGCCAAGGGCATGGCTACGCTGAAGCTTTCTTT
CDR3aa: CASSQGHGYAEAFF
v_gene: TRBV4-1
len: 14
j_gene: TRBJ1-1
abundance: once
d_gene: .

CDR3nt: TGCGCCAGCAGGGTTACGGGACGGGCTAAGAATGAGCAGTACTTC
CDR3aa: CASRVTGRAKNEQYF
v_gene: TRBV4-1
len: 15
j_gene: TRBJ2-7
abundance: .
d_gene: .

CDR3nt: TGTGCCAGCAGTGAAGCGGGCGTCGATGAGCAGTTCTTC
CDR3aa: CASSEAGVDEQFF
v_gene: TRBV6-1
len: 13
j_gene: TRBJ2-1
abundance: few
d_gene: .